The entry that follows covers one T cell receptor (beta chain) sequence. This sample is drawn from a study of shared clonotypes between healthy human individuals. In the original analysis: Filtering of immunoSEQ junctional sequences could not match full-length read filtering. The assay was immunoSEQ multiplex PCR, and TCRdb's table has in-frame clones only and misses some. Clonal size and the V and J genes are those of that table, whereas D and trimming came from the DNA. The sample holds over a million clones, around 98.5% seen once. This sequence originates from a man aged 25 to 45 in good health. The source material was naive CD4+ T cells sorted from blood. The subset was: CD45RA+ positively selected.

Here the CDR3 DNA reads TGTGCCAGCAGCTTGAGACGACAGGGGAACTACGAGCAGTACTTC. Translation gives CASSLRRQGNYEQYF. The J gene is TRBJ2-7, the V gene TRBV5-5; 8 bases are a match to TRBD1. CDR1 and CDR2 from the germline V gene are SGHKS and YYEKEE (reference sequence). V lost 1 base and J lost 3; bases outside the gene matches: 6. CDR3 length: 15 amino acids.